The 6 T cell receptor beta chains below all came from one sample that was sequenced in a study of T cells in Graves' hyperthyroidism and ophthalmopathy. It was RNA transcripts that yielded the amplified TCR beta CDR3 regions. The HTBI primer set served for first-round RT-PCR of the TCR CDR3. In TCRdb, the multiplex PCR reads were re-called with MiXCR into one record per CDR3 protein. The table lists a few hundred thousand distinct CDR3 sequences, more than 12% of them singletons, with 30% to 35% in the top ten. The sample taken for sequencing was blood. These receptors all stem from a woman younger than 45 with Graves' hyperthyroidism.

The chain employs TRBV27 and TRBJ2-7; 7 positions match TRBD2. The V gene's germline CDR1 is MNHEY and CDR2 SMNVEV (reference sequence). The CDR3 spans 13 residues. V shed 6 bases and J 5 bases; nucleotides not matched to a gene: 7. CDR3 amino acids: CASSRTSAHEQYF. The DNA of the CDR3 is TGTGCCAGCAGCCGAACTAGCGCCCACGAGCAGTACTTC.

V gene TRBV7-9 combines with J gene TRBJ2-2; 9 bases line up with TRBD2. Germline lookup yields CDR1 SEHNR and CDR2 FQNEAQ (reference sequence). V lost 7 bases to trimming and J lost 0 bases; unmatched junction nucleotides: 6. The CDR3 has 16 residues. The CDR3 DNA reads as TGTGCCAGCATCGTTAGCGGGAGTGCGAACACCGGGGAGCTGTTTTTT. Translated: CASIVSGSANTGELFF.

This clonotype was observed a few times. This rearrangement joins TRBV7-9 to TRBJ2-1; 8 positions agree with TRBD2. Unmatched junction bases numbered 13, after V lost 1 base and J lost 5 bases. This CDR3 is 18 amino acids long. Germline V lookup: CDR1 SEHNR, CDR2 FQNEAQ (reference sequence). The chain's CDR3 is CASSLGLTGGPQDNEQFF. CDR3 nucleotide sequence: TGTGCCAGCAGCTTAGGATTAACGGGAGGGCCTCAGGACAATGAGCAGTTCTTC. Drawing the rest from reference TRBV7-9 and TRBJ2-1, the complete variable domain is DTGVSQNPRHKITKRGQNVTFRCDPISEHNRLYWYRQTLGQGPEFLTYFQNEAQLEKSRLLSDRFSAERPKGSFSTLEIQRTEQGDSAMYLCASSLGLTGGPQDNEQFFGPGTRLTVL.

This clonotype was found a few times. This sequence joins TRBV18 and TRBJ2-1; TRBD1 agrees at 8 bases. The junction had 6 bases not matched to a gene; V was cut back by 0 bases and J by 2 bases. Germline V gives CDR1 KGHSH, CDR2 LQKENI. The CDR3 has 17 residues. The CDR3 reads CASSPPFGTGPYNEQFF. As DNA, the CDR3 is TGTGCCAGCTCACCACCTTTCGGGACAGGCCCCTACAATGAGCAGTTCTTC. The full variable domain, with the rest looked up from reference TRBV18 and TRBJ2-1, is NAGVMQNPRHLVRRRGQEARLRCSPMKGHSHVYWYRQLPEEGLKFMVYLQKENIIDESGMPKERFSAEFPKEGPSILRIQQVVRGDSAAYFCASSPPFGTGPYNEQFFGPGTRLTVL.

The chain is built from TRBV28 and TRBJ2-5, with 7 nucleotides matching TRBD1. The V gene end was trimmed by 3 bases and the J gene end by 2 bases; junction bases not matched to a gene: 6. The CDR3 contains 15 residues. CDR1 MDHEN and CDR2 SYDVKM come from the germline V gene. CDR3 bases: TGTGCCAGCAGTTTCCTCCAGGGACAGCAAGAGACCCAGTACTTC. It translates to CASSFLQGQQETQYF.

This chain links TRBV20-1 with TRBJ2-3; D not certain. V was shortened by 4 bases and J by 6 bases, with 23 bases between the two germline ends. Looked up from germline, CDR1 is DFQATT and CDR2 is SNEGSKA (reference sequence). This CDR3 is 16 amino acids long. The DNA for the CDR3 is TGCAGTGCTACCCCCAGCCAAAAGCTTCACGCGGATACGCAGTATTTT. Amino acid sequence: CSATPSQKLHADTQYF.